This record looks at one TCR beta chain sequence and its context. Donors came from a validation cohort of approximately 110 subjects, distinct from the first 666-subject cohort. These data are taken from a study of cytomegalovirus exposure and HLA in healthy donors. Trimming left V 5 bases short and J 10 bases short, with 21 bases between. The CDR3 totals 15 residues. CDR1 and CDR2 from the germline V gene are SNHLY and FYNNEI. This table comes from immunoSEQ multiplex PCR, and its TCRdb copy is limited to in-frame clones, with some not included. The data contain 150,000 to 200,000 clones, more than 75% of them singletons.

The chain links TRBV2 to TRBJ2-1; D assignment may be TRBD1 or TRBD2 (7 bases each). The source is a man aged 25-45 years in good health and CMV-seropositive. Sequencing input: PBMCs. The CDR3: CASSPPGGPGGEQFF. The CDR3 bases are TGTGCCAGCAGTCCACCAGGGGGGCCCGGGGGGGAGCAGTTCTTC.